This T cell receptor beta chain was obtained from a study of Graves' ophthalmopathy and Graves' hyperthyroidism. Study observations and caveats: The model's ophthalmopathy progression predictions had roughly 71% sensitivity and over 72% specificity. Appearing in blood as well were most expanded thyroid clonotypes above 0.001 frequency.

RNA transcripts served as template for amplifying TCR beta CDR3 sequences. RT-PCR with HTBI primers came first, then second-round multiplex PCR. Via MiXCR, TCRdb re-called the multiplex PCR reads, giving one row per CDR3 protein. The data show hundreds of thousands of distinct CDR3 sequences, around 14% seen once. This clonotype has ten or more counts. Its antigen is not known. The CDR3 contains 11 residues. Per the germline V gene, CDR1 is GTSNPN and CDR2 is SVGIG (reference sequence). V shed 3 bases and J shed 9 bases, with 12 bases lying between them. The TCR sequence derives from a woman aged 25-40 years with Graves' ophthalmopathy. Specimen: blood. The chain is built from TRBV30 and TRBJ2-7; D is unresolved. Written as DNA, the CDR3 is TGTGCCTGGAGCTATGACGGCGGGCAGTACTTC. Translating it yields CAWSYDGGQYF.